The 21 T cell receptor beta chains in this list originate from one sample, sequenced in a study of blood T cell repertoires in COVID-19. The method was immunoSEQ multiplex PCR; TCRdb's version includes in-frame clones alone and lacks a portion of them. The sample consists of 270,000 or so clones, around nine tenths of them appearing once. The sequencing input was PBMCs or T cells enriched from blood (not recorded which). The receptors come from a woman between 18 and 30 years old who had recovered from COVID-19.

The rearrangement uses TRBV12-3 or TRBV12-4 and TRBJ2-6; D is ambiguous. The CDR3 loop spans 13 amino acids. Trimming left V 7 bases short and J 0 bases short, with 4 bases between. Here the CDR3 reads CASTYSGANVLTF. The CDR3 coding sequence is TGTGCCAGCACTTACTCTGGGGCCAACGTCCTGACTTTC.

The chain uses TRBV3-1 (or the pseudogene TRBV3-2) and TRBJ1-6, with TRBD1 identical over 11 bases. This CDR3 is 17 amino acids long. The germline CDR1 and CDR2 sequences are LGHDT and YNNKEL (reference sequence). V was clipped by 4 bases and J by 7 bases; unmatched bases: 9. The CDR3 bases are TGTGCCAGCAGCCTCACCGGGACAGGGGGTGGAAATTCACCCCTCCACTTT. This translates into CASSLTGTGGGNSPLHF.

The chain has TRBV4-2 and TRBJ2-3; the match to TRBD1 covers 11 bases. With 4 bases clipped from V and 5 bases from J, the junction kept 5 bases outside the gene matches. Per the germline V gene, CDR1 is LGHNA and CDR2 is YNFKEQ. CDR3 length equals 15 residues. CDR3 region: CASSRGQGAQDTQYF. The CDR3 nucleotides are TGTGCCAGCAGCCGTGGACAGGGGGCGCAAGATACGCAGTATTTT.

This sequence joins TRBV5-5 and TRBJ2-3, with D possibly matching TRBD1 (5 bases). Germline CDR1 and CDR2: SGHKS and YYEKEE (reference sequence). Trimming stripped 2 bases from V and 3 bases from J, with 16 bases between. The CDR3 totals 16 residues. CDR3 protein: CASSFFRADSTDTQYF. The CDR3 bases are TGTGCCAGCAGCTTTTTCAGGGCGGATAGTACAGATACGCAGTATTTT.

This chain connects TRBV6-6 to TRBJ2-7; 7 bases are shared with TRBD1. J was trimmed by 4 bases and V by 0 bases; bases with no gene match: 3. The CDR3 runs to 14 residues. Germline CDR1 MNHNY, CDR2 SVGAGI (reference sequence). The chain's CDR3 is CASSYSDRRYEQYF. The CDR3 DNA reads TGTGCCAGCAGTTACTCGGACAGGAGGTACGAGCAGTACTTC.

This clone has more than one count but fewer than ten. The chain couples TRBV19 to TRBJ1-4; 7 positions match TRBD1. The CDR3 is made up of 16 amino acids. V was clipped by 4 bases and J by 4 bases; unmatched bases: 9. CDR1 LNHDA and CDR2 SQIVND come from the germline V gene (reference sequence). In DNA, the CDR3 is TGTGCCAGTAGTAGGAGGAAAGACAGGGATAATGAAAAACTGTTTTTT. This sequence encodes CASSRRKDRDNEKLFF.

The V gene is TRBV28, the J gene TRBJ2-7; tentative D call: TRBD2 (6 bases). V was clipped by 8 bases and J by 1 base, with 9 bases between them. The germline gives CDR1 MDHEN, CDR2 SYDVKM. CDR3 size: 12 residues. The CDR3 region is CASRGGSYEQYF. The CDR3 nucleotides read TGTGCCAGCCGGGGAGGATCCTACGAGCAGTACTTC.

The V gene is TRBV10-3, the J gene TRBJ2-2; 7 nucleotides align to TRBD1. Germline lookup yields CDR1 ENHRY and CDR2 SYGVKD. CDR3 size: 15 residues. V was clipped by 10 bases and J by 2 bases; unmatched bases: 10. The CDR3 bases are TGTGCCACACTCCCGGGACAGCGTAACACCGGGGAGCTGTTTTTT. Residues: CATLPGQRNTGELFF.

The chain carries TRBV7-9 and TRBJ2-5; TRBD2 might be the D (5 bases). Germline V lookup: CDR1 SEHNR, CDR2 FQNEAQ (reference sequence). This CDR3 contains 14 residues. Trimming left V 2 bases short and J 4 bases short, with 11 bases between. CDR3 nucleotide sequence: TGTGCCAGCAGCTTATCCGGTAGCGCAGAGACCCAGTACTTC. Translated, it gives CASSLSGSAETQYF.

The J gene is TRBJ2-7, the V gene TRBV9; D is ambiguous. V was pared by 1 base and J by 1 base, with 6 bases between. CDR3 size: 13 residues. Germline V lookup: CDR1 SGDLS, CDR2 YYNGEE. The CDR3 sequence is CASSVSASYEQYF. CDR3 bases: TGTGCCAGCAGCGTATCAGCGTCCTACGAGCAGTACTTC. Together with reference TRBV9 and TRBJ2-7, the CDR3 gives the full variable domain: DSGVTQTPKHLITATGQRVTLRCSPRSGDLSVYWYQQSLDQGLQFLIQYYNGEERAKGNILERFSAQQFPDLHSELNLSSLELGDSALYFCASSVSASYEQYFGPGTRLTVT.

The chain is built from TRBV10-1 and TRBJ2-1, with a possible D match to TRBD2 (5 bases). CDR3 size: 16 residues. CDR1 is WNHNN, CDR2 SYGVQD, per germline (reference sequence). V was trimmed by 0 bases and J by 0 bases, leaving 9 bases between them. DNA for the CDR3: TGCGCCAGCAGTGAGTCGAGGGAAAACTCCTACAATGAGCAGTTCTTC. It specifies CASSESRENSYNEQFF.

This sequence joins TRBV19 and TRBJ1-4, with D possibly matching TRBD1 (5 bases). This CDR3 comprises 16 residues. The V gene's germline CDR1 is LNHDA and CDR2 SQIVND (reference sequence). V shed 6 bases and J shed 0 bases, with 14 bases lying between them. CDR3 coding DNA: TGTGCCAGTAGGCCGGAACAGGATGCAACTAATGAAAAACTGTTTTTT. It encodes CASRPEQDATNEKLFF.

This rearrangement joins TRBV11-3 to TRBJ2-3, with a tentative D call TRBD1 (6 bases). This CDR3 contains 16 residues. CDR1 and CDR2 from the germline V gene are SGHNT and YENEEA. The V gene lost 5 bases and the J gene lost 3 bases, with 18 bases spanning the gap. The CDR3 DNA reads TGTGCCAGCAGCGACGGGACAAGCACAGGTACAGATACGCAGTATTTT. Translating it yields CASSDGTSTGTDTQYF.

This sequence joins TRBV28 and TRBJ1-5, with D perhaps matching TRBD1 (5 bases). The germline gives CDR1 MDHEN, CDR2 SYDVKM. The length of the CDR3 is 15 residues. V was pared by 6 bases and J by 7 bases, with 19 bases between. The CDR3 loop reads CASSPGAGLGQPQHF. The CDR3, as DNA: TGTGCCAGCAGCCCCGGGGCGGGGTTAGGACAGCCCCAGCATTTT.

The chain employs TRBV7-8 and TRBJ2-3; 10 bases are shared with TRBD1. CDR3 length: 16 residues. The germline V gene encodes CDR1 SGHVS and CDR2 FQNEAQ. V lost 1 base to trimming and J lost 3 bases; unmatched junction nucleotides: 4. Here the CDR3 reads CASSLGGQGWTDTQYF. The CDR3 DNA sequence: TGTGCCAGCAGCTTAGGGGGACAGGGGTGGACAGATACGCAGTATTTT.

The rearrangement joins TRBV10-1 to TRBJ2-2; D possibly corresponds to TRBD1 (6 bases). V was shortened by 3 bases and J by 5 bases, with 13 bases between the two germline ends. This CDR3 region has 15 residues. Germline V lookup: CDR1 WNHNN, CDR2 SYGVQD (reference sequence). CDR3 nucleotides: TGCGCCAGCAGTGAAGGGCAGGGGTTAACCGGGGAGCTGTTTTTT. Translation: CASSEGQGLTGELFF.

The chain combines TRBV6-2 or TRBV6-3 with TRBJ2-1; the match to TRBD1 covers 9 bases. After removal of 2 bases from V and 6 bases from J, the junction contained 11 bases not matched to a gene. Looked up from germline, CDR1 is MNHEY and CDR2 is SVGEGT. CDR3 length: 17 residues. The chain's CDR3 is CASSYAAPGQGRNEQFF. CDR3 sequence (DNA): TGTGCCAGCAGTTACGCCGCGCCGGGACAGGGACGCAATGAGCAGTTCTTC.

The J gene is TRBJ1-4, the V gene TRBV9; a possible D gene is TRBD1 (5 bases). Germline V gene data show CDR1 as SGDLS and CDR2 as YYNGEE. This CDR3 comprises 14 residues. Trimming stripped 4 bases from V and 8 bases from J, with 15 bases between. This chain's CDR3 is CASSPRDDGEKLFF. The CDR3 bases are TGTGCCAGCAGCCCGCGGGACGATGGGGAAAAACTGTTTTTT.

The CDR3 DNA is TGTGCCAGCAGCCGGCGGCCCCAGGGTCACGAAGCTTTCTTT. This sequence encodes CASSRRPQGHEAFF. The rearrangement joins TRBV5-4 to TRBJ1-1, with a possible D match to TRBD1 (5 bases). The CDR3 sequence is 14 residues long. V was clipped by 4 bases and J by 8 bases, with 18 bases between them. Germline V CDR1 and CDR2: SGHNT, YYREEE (reference sequence).

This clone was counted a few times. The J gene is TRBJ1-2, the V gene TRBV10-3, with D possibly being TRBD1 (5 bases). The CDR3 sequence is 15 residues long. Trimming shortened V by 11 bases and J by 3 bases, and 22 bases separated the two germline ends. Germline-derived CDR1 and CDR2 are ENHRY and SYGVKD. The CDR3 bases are TGTGCCGCCAACCCCTCTGAAGGGGCGGACTATGGCTACACCTTC. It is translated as CAANPSEGADYGYTF.

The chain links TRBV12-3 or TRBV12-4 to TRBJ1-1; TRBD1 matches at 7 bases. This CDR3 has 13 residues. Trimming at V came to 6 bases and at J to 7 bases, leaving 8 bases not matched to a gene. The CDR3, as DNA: TGTGCCAGCAGCCCCGACAGGGCCCTTGAAGCTTTCTTT. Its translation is CASSPDRALEAFF.